This TCR beta chain was identified in a study of cytomegalovirus exposure and HLA in healthy donors. With 5 bases clipped from V and 2 bases from J, the junction kept 11 bases outside the gene matches. The CDR3 length is 16 residues. The germline V gene encodes CDR1 SNHLY and CDR2 FYNNEI. About this clone: Its antigen is currently unknown.

The study ran its PCR with 60 Vbeta and 13 Jbeta primers. Profiling relied on immunoSEQ multiplex PCR, and the TCRdb table lists in-frame clones only, not all of them. This table has fewer than 200,000 clones, about 84% appearing once. Study findings and constraints: Follow-up analysis seemed to connect common viral pathogens with several of the most significant clusters identified.

This receptor was identified in a woman in her twenties or thirties in good health and CMV-seropositive. The sequenced material came from PBMCs. The V gene is TRBV2, the J gene TRBJ2-5; 7 bases line up with TRBD2. The CDR3 spells CASSWGGTRVQETQYF. CDR3 DNA: TGTGCCAGCAGTTGGGGGGGAACCAGGGTACAAGAGACCCAGTACTTC.